One and the same sample provided the 18 T cell receptor beta chains below, sequenced in a study of blood T cells in healthy people across ages. Together with a sample-barcoded 5' primer, a J-beta primer mix was included in a second PCR lasting 7 to 11 cycles. TCRdb ran MiXCR on the 5' RACE reads and lists one entry per CDR3 protein. The sample lists about 1.8 million distinct CDR3 sequences, approximately 50% occurring once. Sequenced sample: blood. The receptors derive from a woman in her 40s in good health.

This clonotype was seen ten or more times. The V and J genes are TRBV28 and TRBJ2-5; 7 bases match TRBD1. The V gene end was trimmed by 6 bases and the J gene end by 4 bases; junction bases not matched to a gene: 11. The germline V gene encodes CDR1 MDHEN and CDR2 SYDVKM. The CDR3 is 15 amino acids. In nucleotides, the CDR3 is TGTGCCAGCAGCGCCTCAGGGGGAATGGGAGAGACCCAGTACTTC. Amino acid sequence: CASSASGGMGETQYF.

This clonotype was recorded a few times. The V and J genes are TRBV12-3 or TRBV12-4 and TRBJ2-5; no reliable D call. Trimming took off 7 bases at V and 5 bases at J, with 11 bases between the two ends. The CDR3 totals 12 residues. The CDR3 loop reads CASTTWGETQYF. CDR3 DNA: TGTGCCAGCACCACCTGGGGTGAGACCCAGTACTTC.

The J gene is TRBJ2-3, the V gene TRBV20-1, with 8 bases lining up with TRBD2. The germline V gene encodes CDR1 DFQATT and CDR2 SNEGSKA (reference sequence). The CDR3 has 12 residues. CDR3 coding DNA: TGCAGGCCCCTGACTAGCGCAGATACGCAGTATTTT. Translation gives CRPLTSADTQYF.

Only a few counts were recorded for this clonotype. The chain couples TRBV12-3 or TRBV12-4 to TRBJ2-7; D might be TRBD1 or TRBD2, each matching 5 bases. The CDR3 loop spans 13 amino acids. The V gene lost 6 bases and the J gene lost 6 bases, with 15 bases spanning the gap. As DNA, the CDR3 is TGTGCCAGCAGACGGACACTAGGAGCCGAGCAGTACTTC. Translated: CASRRTLGAEQYF.

This clonotype was seen just once. Here the CDR3 DNA reads TGTGCCAGCAGGCTAACCAGTAATGAGCAGTTCTTC. The encoded protein is CASRLTSNEQFF. This chain links TRBV12-3 or TRBV12-4 with TRBJ2-1; D is undetermined. Trimming took off 6 bases at V and 7 bases at J, with 10 bases between the two ends. CDR3 length: 12 amino acids.

This clonotype appeared a few times. The V call is TRBV5-1, the J call TRBJ2-6, with a tentative D call TRBD1 (7 bases). V shed 0 bases and J shed 0 bases, with 13 bases lying between them. Germline CDR1 reads SGHRS; CDR2 reads YFSETQ. The CDR3 sequence is 18 residues long. For the CDR3, the DNA is TGCGCCAGCAGCTTGGTTGCAGGGGGGCCCTCTGGGGCCAACGTCCTGACTTTC. Translation: CASSLVAGGPSGANVLTF.

This clonotype was found once. V usage is TRBV5-1 and J usage is TRBJ1-2; TRBD1 aligns across 10 bases. J lost 3 bases, V lost 3 bases, and 5 bases had no gene match. The V gene's germline CDR1 is SGHRS and CDR2 YFSETQ. The CDR3 is 15 residues long. The chain's CDR3 is CASSSPGTGDYGYTF. The CDR3, as DNA: TGCGCCAGCAGCTCGCCTGGGACAGGGGACTATGGCTACACCTTC.

Only one count was recorded for this clonotype. The V gene is TRBV4-2, the J gene TRBJ2-5, with a possible D match to TRBD2 (5 bases). V dropped 5 bases and J dropped 2 bases, with 15 bases sitting between them. The CDR3 covers 15 residues. Looked up from germline, CDR1 is LGHNA and CDR2 is YNFKEQ. CDR3 DNA sequence: TGTGCCAGCAGCGGGCACTGGGAGTATCAAGAGACCCAGTACTTC. Translated, it gives CASSGHWEYQETQYF.

As regards this clonotype: This may come from a read error, since a much larger clone is one base off. The chain is built from TRBV29-1 and TRBJ2-5, with 7 bases matching TRBD1. V was pared by 3 bases and J by 11 bases, with 21 bases of the junction left unmatched. In germline, CDR1 is SQVTM, CDR2 ANQGSEA. The CDR3 is 16 residues long. The CDR3 spells CSVDNLRDSVYNEQYF. The DNA for the CDR3 is TGCAGCGTTGATAACCTCCGGGACAGCGTATACAATGAGCAGTACTTC.

The gene calls are TRBV7-2 and TRBJ1-6; 8 nucleotides line up with TRBD1. The CDR3 covers 15 residues. Germline-derived CDR1 and CDR2 are SGHTA and FQGNSA. Germline trimming cut 1 base from V and 8 bases from J; bases unmatched to any gene: 4. The CDR3 nucleotides are TGTGCCAGCAGCTTAGAATCAGGGGGCGATTCACCCCTCCACTTT. Its translation: CASSLESGGDSPLHF.

This chain links TRBV5-6 with TRBJ2-5; TRBD2 agrees at 7 bases. Per the germline V gene, CDR1 is SGHDT and CDR2 is YYEEEE. With V trimmed by 4 bases and J by 11 bases, 14 bases remained unmatched. CDR3 length: 14 amino acids. The CDR3 here is CASSPPRNGREQYF. DNA for the CDR3: TGTGCCAGCAGCCCCCCGAGGAATGGGCGGGAGCAGTACTTC.

This chain joins TRBV20-1 and TRBJ2-2; 9 bases fit TRBD1. The V gene end was trimmed by 3 bases and the J gene end by 10 bases; junction bases not matched to a gene: 12. The CDR3 has 15 residues. Germline values: CDR1 DFQATT, CDR2 SNEGSKA (reference sequence). The CDR3 nucleotides are TGCAGTGCTAGTGGGTTACAGGGGGCCGGCCTGGAGCTGTTTTTT. Protein: CSASGLQGAGLELFF.

The J gene is TRBJ2-5, the V gene TRBV20-1, with 12 bases aligning to TRBD1. The germline V gene encodes CDR1 DFQATT and CDR2 SNEGSKA (reference sequence). The V and J ends lost 5 bases and 5 bases, in that order; junction bases with no gene match: 6. The CDR3 covers 14 residues. The CDR3: CSAEGTGGWETQYF. CDR3 bases: TGCAGTGCTGAAGGGACAGGGGGCTGGGAGACCCAGTACTTC.

To note about this clonotype: A read error may produce the germline difference seen at one junction end. V is TRBV13 and J is TRBJ2-7; TRBD1 or TRBD2 may be the D gene (5 bases each). The CDR3 runs to 12 residues. Germline V lookup: CDR1 PRHDT, CDR2 FYEKMQ (reference sequence). This CDR3 is CASSSGTYERYF. In DNA, the CDR3 is TGTGCCAGCAGCTCTGGGACCTACGAGCGGTACTTC.

The chain employs TRBV12-3 or TRBV12-4 and TRBJ2-1; D is possibly TRBD2 (6 bases). With 5 bases removed from V and 4 bases from J, the gap between germline ends came to 15 bases. The CDR3 totals 15 residues. The CDR3 here is CASSTGTGGYNEQFF. The CDR3 nucleotides are TGTGCCAGCAGTACCGGCACAGGAGGGTACAATGAGCAGTTCTTC.

V gene TRBV5-1 combines with J gene TRBJ1-6; D is uncertain. V was cut by 2 bases and J by 7 bases, with 7 bases left in between. The CDR3 runs to 13 residues. Germline V gene data show CDR1 as SGHRS and CDR2 as YFSETQ. For the CDR3, the DNA is TGCGCCAGCAGCTTTTCAGAGAATTCACCCCTCCACTTT. Encoded protein: CASSFSENSPLHF.

This clonotype showed up many times. This sequence joins TRBV12-3 or TRBV12-4 and TRBJ2-7, with D unclear. CDR3 length: 15 amino acids. The V gene lost 6 bases and the J gene lost 0 bases, with 15 bases spanning the gap. CDR3 protein: CASSPSYRASYEQYF. The CDR3 coding sequence is TGTGCCAGCAGCCCCTCGTATCGCGCCTCCTACGAGCAGTACTTC.

The V gene is TRBV9, the J gene TRBJ2-3, with D perhaps TRBD1 (5 bases). The length of the CDR3 is 15 residues. The V end lost 0 bases, the J end lost 2 bases, and 10 bases lay between the germline ends. The germline V gene encodes CDR1 SGDLS and CDR2 YYNGEE. In DNA form, the CDR3 reads TGTGCCAGCAGCGTAGAGGGGCAACACACAGATACGCAGTATTTT. Its translation is CASSVEGQHTDTQYF.